Following are 23 T cell receptor beta chains from one sample sequenced in a study of monozygotic twins with inflammatory bowel disease. TCRdb reprocessed the 5' RACE reads and stores each CDR3 protein as one record, lacking DNA. The sample data list about 210,000 distinct CDR3 sequences. Specimen: blood. These receptors originate from a human donor with ulcerative colitis or Crohn's disease, or a healthy co-twin of an affected twin (not recorded which).

The genes are TRBV5-1 and TRBJ1-6. Germline CDR1 is SGHRS and CDR2 is YFSETQ. The CDR3 is made up of 13 amino acids. The CDR3 loop is CASSLGWNSPLHF.

The chain combines TRBV5-1 with TRBJ2-1. The germline gives CDR1 SGHRS, CDR2 YFSETQ. CDR3 length equals 11 residues. CDR3: CASRVSSEQFF. Supplemented by reference TRBV5-1 and TRBJ2-1, the full variable domain reads KAGVTQTPRYLIKTRGQQVTLSCSPISGHRSVSWYQQTPGQGLQFLFEYFSETQRNKGNFPGRFSGRQFSNSRSEMNVSTLELGDSALYLCASRVSSEQFFGPGTRLTVL.

Here the CDR3 reads CASRTLKSSHEQFF. This rearrangement joins TRBV27 to TRBJ2-1. The germline V gene has CDR1 MNHEY and CDR2 SMNVEV (reference sequence). The CDR3 has 14 amino acids.

The chain carries TRBV29-1 and TRBJ1-2; without DNA, the TCRdb call of TRBD1 cannot be checked. Germline V gives CDR1 SQVTM, CDR2 ANQGSEA. This CDR3 has 11 residues. CDR3: CSVERGNGYTF.

CDR3 region: CSVAGTSGAGELFF. The chain combines TRBV29-1 with TRBJ2-2; TCRdb reports TRBD2, a call that lacks DNA to check it against. Germline loops: CDR1 SQVTM, CDR2 ANQGSEA. The CDR3 is 14 residues long.

The rearrangement uses TRBV4-1 and TRBJ1-5. Germline CDR1 is MGHRA and CDR2 is YSYEKL. CDR3 length: 17 residues. The CDR3 loop reads CASSLSPEFHSNQPQHF.

The chain recombines TRBV7-2 with TRBJ1-2; no DNA is available, so the TRBD1 call from TCRdb remains unchecked. CDR3 length: 13 residues. CDR1 is SGHTA, CDR2 FQGNSA, per germline. CDR3 protein: CASSPDSFYGYTF. Complete variable domain (other parts from reference TRBV7-2 and TRBJ1-2): GAGVSQSPSNKVTEKGKDVELRCDPISGHTALYWYRQSLGQGLEFLIYFQGNSAPDKSGLPSDRFSAERTGGSVSTLTIQRTQQEDSAVYLCASSPDSFYGYTFGSGTRLTVV.

The J gene is TRBJ2-7, the V gene TRBV5-6; checking the TCRdb D call of TRBD1 is not possible without DNA. The CDR3 is made up of 16 amino acids. Germline V CDR1 and CDR2: SGHDT, YYEEEE. CDR3 in amino acids: CASSFRSRLLNYEQYF.

J is TRBJ1-2 and V is TRBV20-1; TCRdb reports TRBD1, a call that lacks DNA to check it against. The CDR3 length is 12 residues. Germline-derived CDR1 and CDR2 are DFQATT and SNEGSKA (reference sequence). This chain's CDR3 is CSANRGTYGYTF.

J is TRBJ2-2 and V is TRBV6-1; TCRdb picks TRBD1, but there is no DNA to check that call. CDR1 and CDR2 (germline): MNHNS, SASEGT. The CDR3 has 17 residues. The CDR3 sequence is CASRRQGPNLSSGELFF.

V gene TRBV5-1 combines with J gene TRBJ2-7; TCRdb designates TRBD2, a call that cannot be tested without DNA. The CDR3 has 15 amino acids. Germline V lookup: CDR1 SGHRS, CDR2 YFSETQ. The CDR3 here is CASRIDWSGYSEQYF.

The chain carries TRBV6-2 or TRBV6-3 and TRBJ1-5; lacking DNA, the TRBD1 call made by TCRdb goes unchecked. Germline lookup yields CDR1 MNHEY and CDR2 SVGEGT. CDR3 length: 14 amino acids. Here the CDR3 reads CASGDRDLQQPQHF.

The genes are TRBV20-1 and TRBJ2-2; absent DNA, TCRdb's TRBD2 call cannot be checked. The CDR3 has 15 residues. Germline values: CDR1 DFQATT, CDR2 SNEGSKA (reference sequence). CDR3 residues: CSARRAGRNTGELFF.

This chain uses TRBV5-1 with TRBJ1-2. CDR3 length: 14 residues. In germline, CDR1 is SGHRS, CDR2 YFSETQ. The chain's CDR3 is CASSLEAIDYGYTF.

CDR3 residues: CASSHSSGGKETQYF. The rearrangement links TRBV4-1 to TRBJ2-5; TCRdb returns TRBD2, unconfirmable since there is no DNA. In germline, CDR1 is MGHRA, CDR2 YSYEKL. The CDR3 covers 15 residues.

The chain employs TRBV7-9 and TRBJ2-5. The CDR3 runs to 15 residues. Germline V lookup: CDR1 SEHNR, CDR2 FQNEAQ (reference sequence). CDR3 residues: CASSRIKQFQETQYF. Based on the CDR3 plus reference TRBV7-9 and TRBJ2-5, the full variable domain is DTGVSQNPRHKITKRGQNVTFRCDPISEHNRLYWYRQTLGQGPEFLTYFQNEAQLEKSRLLSDRFSAERPKGSFSTLEIQRTEQGDSAMYLCASSRIKQFQETQYFGPGTRLLVL.

V and J are TRBV11-1 and TRBJ2-3; the D call from TCRdb, TRBD2, cannot be confirmed without DNA. In germline, CDR1 is SGHAT, CDR2 FQDESV (reference sequence). This CDR3 comprises 18 residues. CDR3 region: CASSQPSNLAGERDTQYF.

The J gene is TRBJ1-1, the V gene TRBV7-9; TCRdb picks TRBD1, but there is no DNA to check that call. CDR1 is SEHNR and CDR2 is FQNEAQ in the germline V gene (reference sequence). The CDR3 contains 13 residues. The CDR3 sequence: CASSRSGTAEAFF.

V usage is TRBV4-1 and J usage is TRBJ1-2; absent DNA, TCRdb's TRBD1 call cannot be checked. Germline CDR1 is MGHRA and CDR2 is YSYEKL. The CDR3 length is 16 residues. The CDR3 sequence: CASSQVGVARNYGYTF.

V is TRBV7-9 and J is TRBJ1-2; TCRdb indicates TRBD1, and absent DNA this call remains unverified. In germline, CDR1 is SEHNR, CDR2 FQNEAQ (reference sequence). There are 15 residues in the CDR3. The CDR3 spells CASSAKGQTNYGYTF.

The gene calls are TRBV7-9 and TRBJ2-7. This CDR3 has 14 amino acids. The germline gives CDR1 SEHNR, CDR2 FQNEAQ (reference sequence). CDR3 amino acids: CASSLFGGSYEQYF.

The chain uses TRBV15 and TRBJ1-6. CDR3 length: 14 residues. The V gene's germline CDR1 is LNHNV and CDR2 YYDKDF (reference sequence). The CDR3 region is CATSLTLLNSPLHF.

The CDR3 protein is CASSLNPYRKETQYF. V and J are TRBV11-2 and TRBJ2-5. CDR3 length: 15 amino acids. Germline assignment: CDR1 SGHAT and CDR2 FQNNGV.